A selection of T cell receptor beta chains follows, all from one sample in a study of beta chain features in type 1 diabetes. TCRdb keeps only in-frame clones here, not all; method: immunoSEQ multiplex PCR. The sample holds 640,000 or so clones, over 12% seen once. Source material: naive CD4+ T cells from blood. The receptors originated from a man aged 18 to 35 with type 1 diabetes. CDR3s include the opening cysteine and the closing phenylalanine or tryptophan. A D gene is named only where the DNA matches it firmly. Not all rows give a size; the values are once, few, many and, for expanded clones, a class.

CDR3nt	CDR3aa	d_gene	abundance	j_gene	v_gene
TGTGCCAGCAGCTTTGGGACAGGGGTCAACTATGGCTACACCTTC	CASSFGTGVNYGYTF	TRBD1	.	TRBJ1-2	TRBV7-2
TGTGCCAGCAAAACCCCGGGACTGGGGAGGTACACTGAAGCTTTCTTT	CASKTPGLGRYTEAFF	.	.	TRBJ1-1	TRBV28
TGTGCCAGCAGCCAGCCCGGGACAGGGGATGAAAAACTGTTTTTT	CASSQPGTGDEKLFF	TRBD1	.	TRBJ1-4	TRBV4-2
TGCGCCAGCAGTCATAGGACAGGGGAAAAGAGGTTAAATCAGCCCCAGCATTTT	CASSHRTGEKRLNQPQHF	TRBD1	few	TRBJ1-5	TRBV23-1
TGTGCCAGCAGCCGGCGGGACTTCCGAAAAGAGACCCAGTACTTC	CASSRRDFRKETQYF	.	.	TRBJ2-5	TRBV14
TGTGCCAGCATCGTAGTCGAGGGCTACACCTTC	CASIVVEGYTF	.	few	TRBJ1-2	TRBV2
TGCAGCGCCGGCCGGGATAATGAAAAACTGTTTTTT	CSAGRDNEKLFF	.	few	TRBJ1-4	TRBV29-1
TGTGCCAGCTCACCCAAGGAAAACACCGGGGAGCTGTTTTTT	CASSPKENTGELFF	.	.	TRBJ2-2	TRBV18
TGTGCCAGCAGTTTTGTTGTGGCCACAGATACGCAGTATTTT	CASSFVVATDTQYF	.	.	TRBJ2-3	TRBV27
TGTGCCAGCAGCCCGCCCGGGCTGGAGGCCAACGTCCTGACTTTC	CASSPPGLEANVLTF	.	.	TRBJ2-6	TRBV5-4
TGTGCCAGCACCGTGGGCAACCTTGGATCACCCCTCCACTTT	CASTVGNLGSPLHF	.	.	TRBJ1-6	TRBV6-1
TGTGCCTGGAGCGAGGGTCTCCTGACCGAGCAGTACTTC	CAWSEGLLTEQYF	.	.	TRBJ2-7	TRBV30
TGCGCCAGCAGCTTGGATCGGGGGGCGATTACGGATCAGCCCCAGCATTTT	CASSLDRGAITDQPQHF	.	few	TRBJ1-5	TRBV5-1
TGTGCCAGCCACCCGCTCGGGACAGGGGAAAGTTGGCAGTTCTTC	CASHPLGTGESWQFF	TRBD1	.	TRBJ2-1	TRBV28
TGTGCCAGCAGCCAAAGGACCGGAAAACTGTTTTTT	CASSQRTGKLFF	.	.	TRBJ1-4	TRBV5-6
TGTGCCAGCAGCCAAGGGACAGGGGTGAACACTGAAGCTTTCTTT	CASSQGTGVNTEAFF	TRBD1	.	TRBJ1-1	TRBV28
TGCGCCAGCAGCCATATCCCCTTAGGACTAGCGGGAGGGCCTGACGGGGAGCTGTTTTTT	CASSHIPLGLAGGPDGELFF	TRBD2	.	TRBJ2-2	TRBV4-1
TGTGCCAGCAGCGTAGGAGGGGGCCGAGAGACCCAGTACTTC	CASSVGGGRETQYF	TRBD1	.	TRBJ2-5	TRBV9
TGTGCCAGCAGCCCAGGGGAGAGTACTGAAGCTTTCTTT	CASSPGESTEAFF	.	.	TRBJ1-1	TRBV2
TGTGCCAGCAGTGAATTGAGACAGGGACAAGCTTTCTTT	CASSELRQGQAFF	TRBD1	.	TRBJ1-1	TRBV25-1
TGTGCCAGCAGTTTTTCCTCCCGGAGGCAGGGATCCTATAATTCACCCCTCCACTTT	CASSFSSRRQGSYNSPLHF	.	.	TRBJ1-6	TRBV27
TGCGCCAGCAGCGACGGACAGGGAGGGCAAGAGACCCAGTACTTC	CASSDGQGGQETQYF	.	.	TRBJ2-5	TRBV5-1
TGTGCCAGCAGTTACCCCAGTGACAGCTACGAGCAGTACTTC	CASSYPSDSYEQYF	.	.	TRBJ2-7	TRBV6-6
TGCGCCAGCAGCTTGTGGGAGGGCGGCTACACCTTC	CASSLWEGGYTF	.	few	TRBJ1-2	TRBV5-1
TGTGCCAGCTCTGAAGGCCAAGAGACCCAGTACTTC	CASSEGQETQYF	.	.	TRBJ2-5	TRBV7-2
TGCAGCGTTGAACAGGACTCCTCCTACGAGCAGTACTTC	CSVEQDSSYEQYF	.	few	TRBJ2-7	TRBV29-1
TGCGCCAGCAGCTTGGCACAGGCTAACACCGGGGAGCTGTTTTTT	CASSLAQANTGELFF	.	few	TRBJ2-2	TRBV5-1
TGTGCCAGCAGCACCCGGACAGGGGACTATGGCTACACCTTC	CASSTRTGDYGYTF	TRBD1	.	TRBJ1-2	TRBV9
TGTGCCAGCAGCTTAAAGGCTGACATTCAGTACTTC	CASSLKADIQYF	.	few	TRBJ2-4	TRBV7-2
TGTGCCAGCAGCTTAGCAGGCTACCGACAGGGCTTGACAGATACGCAGTATTTT	CASSLAGYRQGLTDTQYF	TRBD1	.	TRBJ2-3	TRBV7-8
TGTGCCAGCAGCCGGAACGGCGCAGTCGTCGATGAAAAACTGTTTTTT	CASSRNGAVVDEKLFF	.	few	TRBJ1-4	TRBV2